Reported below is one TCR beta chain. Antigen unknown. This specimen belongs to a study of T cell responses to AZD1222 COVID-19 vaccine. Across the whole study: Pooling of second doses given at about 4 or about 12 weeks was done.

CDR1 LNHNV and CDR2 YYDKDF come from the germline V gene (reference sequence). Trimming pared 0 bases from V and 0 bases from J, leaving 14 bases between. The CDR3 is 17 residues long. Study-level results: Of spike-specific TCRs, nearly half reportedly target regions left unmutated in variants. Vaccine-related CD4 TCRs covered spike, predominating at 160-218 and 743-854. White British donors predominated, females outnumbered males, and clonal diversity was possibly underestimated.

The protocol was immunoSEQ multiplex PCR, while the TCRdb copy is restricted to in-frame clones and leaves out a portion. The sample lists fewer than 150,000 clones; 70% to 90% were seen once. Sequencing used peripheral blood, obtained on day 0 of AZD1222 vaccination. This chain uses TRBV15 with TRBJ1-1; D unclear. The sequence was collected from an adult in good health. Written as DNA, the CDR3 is TGTGCCACCAGCAGAGAGGATTTCAGTTACATGAACACTGAAGCTTTCTTT. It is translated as CATSREDFSYMNTEAFF.